These 11 T cell receptor beta chains came from one sample sequenced in a study of blood T cells in healthy people across ages. Combining a sample-barcoded 5' primer with a J-beta primer mix, a second PCR ran for roughly 7 to 11 cycles. MiXCR was run by TCRdb on the 5' RACE reads, yielding one entry per CDR3 protein. The sample records hundreds of thousands of distinct CDR3 sequences, about a quarter being singletons. A further study also used this sample, focusing on T cells of mothers and their children.

Source material: blood. These receptors all come from a boy younger than 18 in good health.

This sequence joins TRBV6-1 and TRBJ2-2, with 10 positions matching TRBD2. The CDR3 contains 18 residues. Germline V gene lookup returns CDR1 MNHNS and CDR2 SASEGT. V trimming: 7 bases; J trimming: 1 base; junction bases outside the gene matches: 12. For the CDR3, the DNA is TGTGCCAGCAATCCCCTAGCGGGGGTGGCCAAGAACACCGGGGAGCTGTTTTTT. Its translation is CASNPLAGVAKNTGELFF.

The chain has TRBV11-2 and TRBJ1-1, with TRBD1 matching over 9 bases. Germline trimming cut 5 bases from V and 2 bases from J; bases unmatched to any gene: 12. The V gene's germline CDR1 is SGHAT and CDR2 FQNNGV. This CDR3 is built from 17 residues. This CDR3 is CASSRYIRDRVNTEAFF. CDR3 nucleotides: TGTGCCAGCAGCCGCTATATTCGGGACAGGGTTAACACTGAAGCTTTCTTT.

This clonotype was counted a few times. A junction boundary mismatches the germline segment, possibly from a read error. This rearrangement joins TRBV5-1 to TRBJ2-1; 11 nucleotides line up with TRBD2. The CDR3 loop spans 15 amino acids. Germline V gives CDR1 SGHRS, CDR2 YFSETQ. The CDR3 region is CASSLSTSGGDERFF. CDR3 DNA sequence: TGCGCCAGCAGCTTGAGTACTAGCGGGGGTGATGAGCGGTTCTTC.

The table lists this clonotype with a few counts. This is likely a read error, given that the CDR3 carries no conserved phenylalanine or tryptophan at its end. The V and J genes are TRBV2 and TRBJ2-5; D is tentatively TRBD1 or TRBD2 (6 bases each). V lost 2 bases and J 5 bases, leaving 12 bases between the germline ends. The CDR3 is 14 amino acids. Germline V gives CDR1 SNHLY, CDR2 FYNNEI. The CDR3, as DNA: TGTGCCAGCAGTGAAAACGGGGGCGCGGAGACCCAGTACCTC. Encoded protein: CASSENGGAETQYL.

The sample holds a few counts of this clonotype. This chain joins TRBV10-1 and TRBJ2-7, with TRBD2 matching over 9 bases. This CDR3 has 15 amino acids. CDR1 and CDR2 from the germline V gene are WNHNN and SYGVQD (reference sequence). Germline trimming cut 6 bases from V and 0 bases from J; bases unmatched to any gene: 6. This chain's CDR3 is CASRISGGNSYEQYF. The CDR3 DNA sequence: TGCGCCAGCAGGATTAGCGGGGGTAACTCCTACGAGCAGTACTTC.

The gene calls are TRBV6-5 and TRBJ1-3; no clear D gene. Per germline, CDR1 MNHEY and CDR2 SVGAGI. This CDR3 is built from 12 residues. The V and J ends lost 9 bases and 3 bases respectively, with 9 bases between them. CDR3 in DNA: TGTGCCAGTGGTAGCTTTGGAAACACCATATATTTT. Protein product: CASGSFGNTIYF.

The gene calls are TRBV2 and TRBJ2-5, with TRBD1 as a possible D gene (6 bases). The germline V gene encodes CDR1 SNHLY and CDR2 FYNNEI. This CDR3 is 14 amino acids long. V lost 4 bases, J lost 4 bases, and 13 bases lay in between. The CDR3, as DNA: TGTGCCAGCAGTGTGGCTGGGGGCGCAGAGACCCAGTACTTC. Translating gives CASSVAGGAETQYF.

V is TRBV12-3 or TRBV12-4 and J is TRBJ1-5; D might be TRBD1 (6 bases). The V and J ends lost 6 bases and 5 bases respectively, with 14 bases between them. This CDR3 spans 14 amino acids. This CDR3 is CASSRGGRDQPQHF. CDR3 coding DNA: TGTGCCAGCAGCCGAGGGGGGAGGGATCAGCCCCAGCATTTT.

The chain combines TRBV6-5 with TRBJ2-5; TRBD1 agrees at 7 bases. Losses at the gene ends were 5 bases for V and 3 bases for J; bases not matched to a gene: 6. CDR3 length: 14 residues. The germline gives CDR1 MNHEY, CDR2 SVGAGI. The CDR3 DNA is TGTGCCAGCAGTAACAACAGGGGAGAAGAGACCCAGTACTTC. Its protein product is CASSNNRGEETQYF.

The sample holds many counts of this clonotype. The chain links TRBV2 to TRBJ2-7; D is uncertain. The CDR3 spans 12 residues. CDR1 and CDR2 from the germline V gene are SNHLY and FYNNEI. V lost 8 bases to trimming and J lost 4 bases, with 12 bases between them. The CDR3 DNA follows: TGTGCCAGCTCCCAGGCATCTTACGAGCAGTACTTC. Translation: CASSQASYEQYF.

The sample holds a few counts of this clonotype. V and J are TRBV14 and TRBJ1-4; no clear D gene. Trimming removed 2 bases from V and 5 bases from J, with 6 bases in between. The CDR3 totals 13 residues. Per the germline V gene, CDR1 is SGHDN and CDR2 is FVKESK. CDR3 sequence reads: CASSQQRNEKLFF. CDR3 DNA sequence: TGTGCCAGCAGCCAACAGAGAAATGAAAAACTGTTTTTT.